The clone carrying this TCR beta chain came up once. The record originates from a study of cytomegalovirus exposure and HLA in healthy donors. The CDR3 runs 14 residues. Germline V lookup: CDR1 SEHNR, CDR2 FQNEAQ (reference sequence). The V end lost 2 bases, the J end lost 7 bases, and 11 bases lay between the germline ends. Primers: 60 Vbeta forward and 13 Jbeta reverse. The repertoire was sequenced with immunoSEQ multiplex PCR; TCRdb's copy has only in-frame clones and lacks some. The repertoire holds around 210,000 clones, approximately 85% seen once, with 0.24% in the top ten. The chain is built from TRBV7-9 and TRBJ1-4, with D possibly being TRBD1 (5 bases). The material sequenced was PBMCs. The receptor's source is a girl aged 2 to 9 in good health and CMV-seronegative. CDR3 DNA: TGTGCCAGCAGCTTACCCCAGGGTAGTGAAAAACTGTTTTTT. Encoded protein: CASSLPQGSEKLFF. Full variable domain (rest looked up from reference TRBV7-9 and TRBJ1-4): DTGVSQNPRHKITKRGQNVTFRCDPISEHNRLYWYRQTLGQGPEFLTYFQNEAQLEKSRLLSDRFSAERPKGSFSTLEIQRTEQGDSAMYLCASSLPQGSEKLFFGSGTQLSVL.